The 14 T cell receptor beta chains below were found in one sample sequenced in a study of blood T cells in healthy people across ages. Primers used in a second PCR of roughly 6 to 11 cycles were a sample-barcoded 5' primer and a J-beta primer mix. TCRdb itself ran the 5' RACE reads through MiXCR, one entry per CDR3 protein. This sample carries some 900,000 distinct CDR3 sequences, more than 25% of them seen once, and the ten largest clones take around a sixth. The sample taken for sequencing was blood. These receptors were collected from a woman aged 80 or over in good health.

This clonotype was counted many times. V gene TRBV6-5 combines with J gene TRBJ2-7, with 7 bases aligning to TRBD1. The CDR3 contains 14 residues. Germline loops: CDR1 MNHEY, CDR2 SVGAGI. V was pared by 5 bases and J by 6 bases, with 10 bases of the junction left unmatched. This chain's CDR3 is CASSATGTAPEQYF. The DNA for the CDR3 is TGTGCCAGCAGTGCGACTGGGACAGCCCCCGAGCAGTACTTC.

This clonotype was seen only a few times. V and J are TRBV5-1 and TRBJ2-1; TRBD2 matches 7 bases. The J call may not be correct, given that the DNA end is closer to TRBJ2-7. CDR1 and CDR2 from the germline V gene are SGHRS and YFSETQ. The CDR3 covers 15 residues. This CDR3 is CASSQLAPSYNEQYF. CDR3 DNA sequence: TGCGCCAGCAGCCAACTAGCGCCATCCTACAATGAGCAGTACTTC.

This clonotype has a handful of counts. This chain connects TRBV7-2 to TRBJ1-1; 8 nucleotides agree with TRBD1. The germline V gene encodes CDR1 SGHTA and CDR2 FQGNSA. The CDR3 has 17 residues. V gave up 0 bases and J gave up 0 bases; unmatched junction bases: 6. The CDR3 region is CASSLASGGNMNTEAFF. The CDR3 nucleotides are TGTGCCAGCAGCTTAGCCTCAGGGGGCAACATGAACACTGAAGCTTTCTTT.

This clonotype has just a few counts. A much larger clonotype is one base distant, so this may be a read error. The rearrangement links TRBV29-1 to TRBJ2-6; TRBD1 aligns across 8 bases. In germline, CDR1 is SQVTM, CDR2 ANQGSEA. This CDR3 spans 15 amino acids. With V trimmed by 4 bases and J by 5 bases, 7 bases remained unmatched. The CDR3 nucleotides are TGCAGCGTTGGTGGGCAGGGGGCCAGGGCCAACGTCCTGACTTTC. As protein: CSVGGQGARANVLTF.

The genes are TRBV12-3 or TRBV12-4 and TRBJ2-7, with 10 positions matching TRBD2. J lost 7 bases, V lost 5 bases, and 11 bases had no gene match. This CDR3 region has 15 residues. The CDR3 DNA is TGTGCCAGCAGTCGAGCGGGGGGGCGGAGCAATGAGCAGTACTTC. Amino acids: CASSRAGGRSNEQYF.

This clonotype occurred a few times. V usage is TRBV11-2 and J usage is TRBJ2-1; TRBD1 agrees at 9 bases. The DNA end is a closer match to TRBJ2-7, so the J assignment may be wrong. Germline V gene sequence: CDR1 SGHAT, CDR2 FQNNGV. The CDR3 sequence is 15 residues long. The CDR3 reads CASSRTGDSYNEQYF. CDR3 nucleotide sequence: TGTGCCAGCAGCCGGACAGGGGATTCCTACAATGAGCAGTACTTC.

A remark on this clonotype: This may be a read error, as it is one base from a much larger clone. V gene TRBV4-2 combines with J gene TRBJ2-7; possible D gene TRBD1, 6 bases. Trimming took off 4 bases at V and 7 bases at J, with 20 bases between the two ends. The CDR3 sequence is 15 residues long. CDR1 LGHNA and CDR2 YNFKEQ come from the germline V gene. CDR3 bases: TGTGCCAGCAGCCCGGGACAAGGGGGTCAGAATGAGCAGTACTTC. This translates into CASSPGQGGQNEQYF.

This chain connects TRBV7-2 to TRBJ1-2, with D uncertain. The V end lost 5 bases, the J end lost 0 bases, and 13 bases lay between the germline ends. Germline CDR1 SGHTA, CDR2 FQGNSA. The CDR3 runs 15 residues. The CDR3 nucleotides are TGTGCCAGCAGCGCACAGATAGCAGCTAACTATGGCTACACCTTC. Encoded protein: CASSAQIAANYGYTF.

This clonotype came up a few times. A much more abundant neighbour one base away suggests this may be a read error. This chain uses TRBV5-1 with TRBJ2-4, with a tentative D call TRBD1 (7 bases). Per the germline V gene, CDR1 is SGHRS and CDR2 is YFSETQ. CDR3 length: 13 amino acids. Trimming took off 4 bases at V and 8 bases at J, with 13 bases between the two ends. The CDR3 region has the DNA TGCGCCAGCAGCCGGCAGGGGGGTGACATTCAGTACTTC. It codes for CASSRQGGDIQYF.

This rearrangement joins TRBV27 to TRBJ1-6; 7 bases fit TRBD1. CDR3 size: 15 residues. CDR1 is MNHEY and CDR2 is SMNVEV in the germline V gene (reference sequence). The junction had 8 bases not matched to a gene; V was cut back by 5 bases and J by 7 bases. The CDR3 region is CASSTRDSGNSPLHF. CDR3 nucleotides: TGTGCCAGCAGTACCCGGGACAGCGGGAATTCACCCCTCCACTTT.

In the case of this clonotype: A clone one base away is much larger, so this may be a read error. CDR3 bases: TGCAGTGCTTCGGGACTAGTGGGGGCCATGACTTCACAAGAGACCCAGTACTTC. This encodes CSASGLVGAMTSQETQYF. The V and J genes are TRBV20-1 and TRBJ2-5; 8 nucleotides match TRBD2. In germline, CDR1 is DFQATT, CDR2 SNEGSKA (reference sequence). The CDR3 covers 18 residues. Germline trimming cut 5 bases from V and 2 bases from J; bases unmatched to any gene: 19.

The chain links TRBV29-1 to TRBJ2-3; D is unresolved. The CDR3 contains 12 residues. Germline V gene data show CDR1 as SQVTM and CDR2 as ANQGSEA. V shed 4 bases and J shed 6 bases, with 11 bases lying between them. CDR3 region: CSVVSTADTQYF. The DNA for the CDR3 is TGCAGCGTTGTTAGCACGGCCGATACGCAGTATTTT.

This clonotype came up many times. The V call is TRBV3-1, the J call TRBJ2-5, with 8 bases that match TRBD2. The V segment lost 4 bases and the J segment 5 bases; nucleotides outside the gene matches: 12. This CDR3 spans 16 amino acids. CDR1 LGHDT and CDR2 YNNKEL come from the germline V gene (reference sequence). The CDR3 reads CASSPAGLASGETQYF. The CDR3 nucleotides are TGTGCCAGCAGCCCAGCCGGACTAGCCTCGGGGGAGACCCAGTACTTC.

At least ten counts were recorded for this clonotype. This chain links TRBV15 with TRBJ2-4, with D unclear. CDR3 length: 13 amino acids. Per germline, CDR1 LNHNV and CDR2 YYDKDF (reference sequence). Trimming removed 7 bases from V and 4 bases from J, with 11 bases in between. The CDR3 sequence: CATTIYGKNIQYF. The CDR3 DNA sequence: TGTGCCACCACCATATACGGGAAAAACATTCAGTACTTC.